One sample yielded the 19 T cell receptor beta chains listed below, sequenced in a study of beta chain features in type 1 diabetes. The sequenced template was cDNA made from the entire isolated RNA. Clones were sequenced by immunoSEQ multiplex PCR, and TCRdb holds only the in-frame ones, with some missing. Among about 230,000 clones, about 10% were seen once, and the ten largest hold around 0.031%. The specimen was naive CD4+ T cells from blood. The receptors come from a woman under 30 in good health.

V usage is TRBV10-3 and J usage is TRBJ2-1; 7 bases line up with TRBD2. Germline values: CDR1 ENHRY, CDR2 SYGVKD. The CDR3 contains 14 residues. J lost 4 bases, V lost 4 bases, and 4 bases had no gene match. CDR3 sequence (DNA): TGTGCCATCAGTGGGGGGGGATCGTACAATGAGCAGTTCTTC. Its protein product is CAISGGGSYNEQFF.

A few counts support this clone. The chain joins TRBV7-9 to TRBJ1-2; 7 nucleotides match TRBD1. The CDR3 runs to 13 residues. Trimming at V came to 5 bases and at J to 10 bases, leaving 10 bases not matched to a gene. Germline V gene lookup returns CDR1 SEHNR and CDR2 FQNEAQ (reference sequence). The CDR3 DNA is TGTGCCAGCAGCCAAGGGACAGAAGATCACTACACCTTC. It specifies CASSQGTEDHYTF.

At least ten counts were recorded for this clone. The chain couples TRBV5-4 to TRBJ2-3; tentative D call: TRBD2 (6 bases). The germline V and J ends were trimmed by 3 bases and 3 bases, with 11 bases remaining between them. The CDR3 length is 14 residues. Germline V gene sequence: CDR1 SGHNT, CDR2 YYREEE (reference sequence). CDR3 nucleotide sequence: TGTGCCAGCAGCTGGGGACTCGAGACAGATACGCAGTATTTT. It specifies CASSWGLETDTQYF.

The chain combines TRBV9 with TRBJ2-5; 8 bases are shared with TRBD2. The CDR3 length is 15 residues. The germline V gene has CDR1 SGDLS and CDR2 YYNGEE. Unmatched junction bases numbered 5, after V lost 2 bases and J lost 2 bases. The CDR3 region has the DNA TGTGCCAGCAGCGTTAGCGGGATCCCTCAAGAGACCCAGTACTTC. The encoded protein is CASSVSGIPQETQYF.

A few counts support this clone. This chain joins TRBV18 and TRBJ1-1; D might be TRBD1 (5 bases). The V end was cut by 3 bases, the J end by 10 bases, with 12 bases between. Per germline, CDR1 KGHSH and CDR2 LQKENI. CDR3 length: 12 amino acids. The CDR3 loop is CASSPPGITAFF. The CDR3 DNA sequence: TGTGCCAGCTCACCGCCAGGGATAACAGCTTTCTTT.

This clone was counted only a few times. The chain recombines TRBV2 with TRBJ2-7; D not certain. Per the germline V gene, CDR1 is SNHLY and CDR2 is FYNNEI. The V and J ends lost 9 bases and 3 bases respectively, with 21 bases between them. This CDR3 is built from 15 residues. The CDR3 DNA reads as TGTGCCAGTGGTCTAGACGTAAGAATAAACTACGAGCAGTACTTC. Amino acid sequence: CASGLDVRINYEQYF.

This clone was found a few times. This rearrangement joins TRBV25-1 to TRBJ1-3; TRBD1 agrees at 7 bases. Per germline, CDR1 MGHDK and CDR2 SYGVNS. The CDR3 is 14 amino acids. The V segment lost 5 bases and the J segment 3 bases; nucleotides outside the gene matches: 4. In nucleotides, the CDR3 is TGTGCCAGCAGTCCAGGGGGTAGTGGAAACACCATATATTTT. It encodes CASSPGGSGNTIYF.

This clone came up a few times. The rearrangement joins TRBV5-6 to TRBJ2-2; D remains unclear. With 4 bases removed from V and 4 bases from J, the gap between germline ends came to 11 bases. Germline CDR1 reads SGHDT; CDR2 reads YYEEEE. The CDR3 length is 14 residues. The DNA of the CDR3 is TGTGCCAGCAGCCTAATCCCGGGCACCGGGGAGCTGTTTTTT. Encoded protein: CASSLIPGTGELFF.

The V gene is TRBV6-1, the J gene TRBJ1-1; D remains ambiguous. V was clipped by 5 bases and J by 5 bases, with 9 bases between them. Germline V gene sequence: CDR1 MNHNS, CDR2 SASEGT. This CDR3 is built from 12 residues. The CDR3 region has the DNA TGTGCCAGCAGTATCTCGTTGACTGAAGCTTTCTTT. Residues: CASSISLTEAFF.

This clone was seen a few times. This sequence joins TRBV5-1 and TRBJ2-3; maybe TRBD2 (5 bases). Per germline, CDR1 SGHRS and CDR2 YFSETQ. The CDR3 contains 13 residues. V was clipped by 0 bases and J by 5 bases, with 7 bases between them. The CDR3 DNA reads as TGCGCCAGCAGCTTGGCCGCGGGAGATACGCAGTATTTT. The encoded protein is CASSLAAGDTQYF.

The V gene is TRBV6-5, the J gene TRBJ2-3; possible D gene TRBD2, 6 bases. The CDR3 spans 15 residues. Trimming pared 0 bases from V and 4 bases from J, leaving 11 bases between. Germline CDR1 and CDR2: MNHEY and SVGAGI. The CDR3 sequence: CASSYSAGGPDTQYF. The CDR3, as DNA: TGTGCCAGCAGTTACTCCGCCGGGGGTCCAGATACGCAGTATTTT.

This clone was counted a few times. V usage is TRBV4-1 and J usage is TRBJ2-7; tentative D call: TRBD1 (7 bases). Trimming stripped 3 bases from V and 2 bases from J, with 14 bases between. CDR3 length: 15 amino acids. Germline loops: CDR1 MGHRA, CDR2 YSYEKL. CDR3 in amino acids: CASSQGRGVPYEQYF. DNA of the CDR3: TGCGCCAGCAGCCAGGGCAGGGGGGTTCCCTACGAGCAGTACTTC.

This sequence joins TRBV6-4 and TRBJ2-3, with 8 bases fitting TRBD2. The CDR3 loop spans 13 amino acids. V gave up 4 bases and J gave up 6 bases; unmatched junction bases: 3. Germline V gene sequence: CDR1 MRHNA, CDR2 SNTAGT. CDR3 region: CASSGERGDTQYF. DNA for the CDR3: TGTGCCAGCAGTGGGGAGCGGGGGGATACGCAGTATTTT.

This clone came up a few times. V is TRBV6-5 and J is TRBJ2-7; D remains ambiguous. The CDR3 length is 10 residues. Germline V gene sequence: CDR1 MNHEY, CDR2 SVGAGI. V was cut by 9 bases and J by 4 bases, with 7 bases left in between. Written as DNA, the CDR3 is TGTGCCAGTGGGCCTTACGAGCAGTACTTC. This gives the protein CASGPYEQYF.

This chain links TRBV25-1 with TRBJ2-1; TRBD1 aligns across 9 bases. Germline CDR1 MGHDK, CDR2 SYGVNS. The CDR3 length is 15 residues. The ends lost 6 bases at V and 3 bases at J; junction bases unmatched: 6. CDR3 nucleotide sequence: TGTGCCAGCAGCGCCAGGGACAGGGTCTACAATGAGCAGTTCTTC. This gives the protein CASSARDRVYNEQFF.

There are a few counts of this clone. The chain is built from TRBV6-1 and TRBJ2-4; tentative D call: TRBD1 (5 bases). V lost 9 bases, J lost 1 base, and 10 bases lay in between. The CDR3 contains 13 residues. From germline, CDR1 is MNHNS and CDR2 SASEGT. CDR3 in DNA: TGTGCCAGTATGGCAGGGGCCAAAAACATTCAGTACTTC. Translation gives CASMAGAKNIQYF.

The chain recombines TRBV2 with TRBJ2-7, with 11 bases aligning to TRBD2. The germline CDR1 and CDR2 sequences are SNHLY and FYNNEI. The V and J ends lost 8 bases and 4 bases, in that order; junction bases with no gene match: 16. This CDR3 region has 17 residues. The CDR3 region has the DNA TGTGCCAGCGGGGACCCCCTCACTAGCGGGAGTAAGTACGAGCAGTACTTC. It codes for CASGDPLTSGSKYEQYF.

V gene TRBV9 combines with J gene TRBJ1-2; 7 bases align to TRBD1. V lost 3 bases, J lost 4 bases, and 6 bases stayed unmatched. The germline V gene encodes CDR1 SGDLS and CDR2 YYNGEE. There are 14 residues in the CDR3. CDR3 nucleotides: TGTGCCAGCAGCGGCCCAGACAGGGTCTATGGCTACACCTTC. As protein: CASSGPDRVYGYTF.

The sample holds a few counts of this clone. This sequence joins TRBV7-2 and TRBJ1-4; D is undetermined. Germline CDR1 and CDR2: SGHTA and FQGNSA. CDR3 length: 13 residues. The V gene lost 3 bases and the J gene lost 7 bases, with 9 bases spanning the gap. The CDR3: CASSFDAGEKLFF. CDR3 in DNA: TGTGCCAGCAGCTTCGACGCGGGTGAAAAACTGTTTTTT. Full variable domain (outside the CDR3, taken from reference TRBV7-2 and TRBJ1-4): GAGVSQSPSNKVTEKGKDVELRCDPISGHTALYWYRQSLGQGLEFLIYFQGNSAPDKSGLPSDRFSAERTGGSVSTLTIQRTQQEDSAVYLCASSFDAGEKLFFGSGTQLSVL.